The 24 T cell receptor beta chains below come from one sample, sequenced in a study of blood T cells in healthy people across ages. A second PCR, run for about 7 to 11 cycles, used a sample-barcoded 5' primer plus a J-beta primer mix. From the 5' RACE reads, TCRdb called clonotypes with MiXCR, one entry per CDR3 protein. Here the sample spans approximately 850,000 distinct CDR3 sequences, about three fifths being singletons. Specimen: blood. The receptors originated from a man aged 25 to 40 in good health.

This clonotype was seen only a few times. This chain connects TRBV4-1 to TRBJ2-7; perhaps TRBD2 as D (5 bases). The CDR3 runs to 15 residues. V lost 1 base and J 3 bases, leaving 13 bases between the germline ends. Germline CDR1 reads MGHRA; CDR2 reads YSYEKL. The CDR3 is CASSQGSGLIYEQYF. DNA for the CDR3: TGCGCCAGCAGCCAAGGAAGCGGTCTCATCTACGAGCAGTACTTC.

This chain links TRBV27 with TRBJ1-1; perhaps TRBD1 as D (6 bases). V gave up 6 bases and J gave up 3 bases, with 14 bases separating them. The CDR3 loop spans 14 amino acids. Germline V CDR1 and CDR2: MNHEY, SMNVEV (reference sequence). CDR3 residues: CASSSMTGHTEAFF. CDR3 coding DNA: TGTGCCAGCAGCTCTATGACAGGACACACTGAAGCTTTCTTT.

This chain connects TRBV6-5 to TRBJ2-5; D possibly corresponds to TRBD1 (5 bases). The DNA matches TRBJ2-7 better at its end, which makes the J call doubtful. This CDR3 has 15 amino acids. The germline gives CDR1 MNHEY, CDR2 SVGAGI. The CDR3 DNA follows: TGTGCCAGCAGTTACTCGTCGACAGAGAGGTACGAGCAGTACTTC. The encoded protein is CASSYSSTERYEQYF.

This clonotype has a handful of counts. The V gene is TRBV5-1, the J gene TRBJ2-3, with TRBD1 as a possible D gene (5 bases). V lost 2 bases to trimming and J lost 0 bases, with 13 bases between them. CDR1 is SGHRS and CDR2 is YFSETQ in the germline V gene. CDR3 length: 16 amino acids. CDR3 bases: TGCGCCAGCAGCTTATCTAGGGGCGCAAGCACAGATACGCAGTATTTT. It is translated as CASSLSRGASTDTQYF.

The CDR3: CASSSSEPTDTQYF. The CDR3 DNA follows: TGTGCCAGCAGTTCTAGCGAACCCACAGATACGCAGTATTTT. The chain carries TRBV6-2 or TRBV6-3 and TRBJ2-3; D is perhaps TRBD2 (6 bases). The V and J ends lost 4 bases and 2 bases respectively, with 10 bases between them. The CDR3 extends over 14 amino acids. The germline gives CDR1 MNHEY, CDR2 SVGEGT.

The rearrangement links TRBV20-1 to TRBJ1-4; 7 bases match TRBD1. The CDR3 runs 15 residues. Germline lookup yields CDR1 DFQATT and CDR2 SNEGSKA (reference sequence). J was trimmed by 0 bases and V by 5 bases; bases with no gene match: 6. The CDR3 sequence is CSAPRQGPTNEKLFF. CDR3 nucleotide sequence: TGCAGTGCTCCGAGACAGGGCCCAACTAATGAAAAACTGTTTTTT.

This clonotype has just a few counts. J is TRBJ2-1 and V is TRBV20-1; 12 bases fit TRBD2. The germline V gene encodes CDR1 DFQATT and CDR2 SNEGSKA (reference sequence). V was clipped by 0 bases and J by 8 bases; unmatched bases: 8. The CDR3 extends over 16 amino acids. CDR3 sequence: CSARDMASGREDEQFF. In DNA form, the CDR3 reads TGCAGTGCTAGAGATATGGCTAGCGGGAGGGAGGATGAGCAGTTCTTC.

The rearrangement links TRBV29-1 to TRBJ1-2, with D perhaps TRBD1 (6 bases). Per germline, CDR1 SQVTM and CDR2 ANQGSEA. The CDR3 sequence is 16 residues long. Trimming removed 5 bases from V and 1 base from J, with 20 bases in between. The CDR3: CSVPKGTQGGNYGYTF. DNA for the CDR3: TGCAGCGTTCCAAAGGGGACCCAAGGGGGTAACTATGGCTACACCTTC.

This clonotype was observed a few times. The rearrangement joins TRBV2 to TRBJ2-5; TRBD2 aligns across 12 bases. V was clipped by 4 bases and J by 5 bases; unmatched bases: 5. This CDR3 region has 15 residues. Germline assignment: CDR1 SNHLY and CDR2 FYNNEI. The CDR3 is CASSVPLAGGETQYF. CDR3 in DNA: TGTGCCAGCAGTGTCCCCCTAGCGGGGGGGGAGACCCAGTACTTC.

The sample holds a few counts of this clonotype. The rearrangement joins TRBV4-3 to TRBJ2-1, with 11 bases matching TRBD2. In germline, CDR1 is LGHNA, CDR2 YSLEER. This CDR3 is built from 15 residues. The V segment lost 6 bases and the J segment 6 bases; nucleotides outside the gene matches: 7. The CDR3 coding sequence is TGCGCCAGCAGGGGCGGGACTAGCGGAACCAATGAGCAGTTCTTC. Translation gives CASRGGTSGTNEQFF.

The V gene is TRBV20-1, the J gene TRBJ2-3; D remains unclear. V lost 5 bases and J lost 4, with 10 bases in between. In germline, CDR1 is DFQATT, CDR2 SNEGSKA (reference sequence). The CDR3 spans 12 residues. The chain's CDR3 is CSALFTADTQYF. In DNA, the CDR3 is TGCAGTGCTTTGTTTACAGCAGATACGCAGTATTTT.

The chain employs TRBV29-1 and TRBJ2-5; D may be TRBD1 or TRBD2 (5 bases each). With the DNA end fitting TRBJ2-7 better, the J assignment may be wrong. The CDR3 runs to 12 residues. Germline V gene data show CDR1 as SQVTM and CDR2 as ANQGSEA. CDR3 region: CSAGTTPYEQYF. CDR3 nucleotides: TGCAGCGCGGGGACGACGCCTTACGAGCAGTACTTC.

In the case of this clonotype: One end of the junction varies from germline; a read error may be responsible. The chain is built from TRBV10-3 and TRBJ2-3; 12 positions agree with TRBD2. The CDR3 has 14 residues. Germline CDR1 reads ENHRY; CDR2 reads SYGVKD. The CDR3 loop is CASRLAGAADAQYF. In nucleotides, the CDR3 is TGTGCCAGTAGACTAGCGGGAGCAGCAGATGCGCAGTATTTT.

J is TRBJ2-7 and V is TRBV6-6; perhaps TRBD2 as D (5 bases). The end of the DNA is better explained by TRBJ2-5, so the J call may be wrong. Germline loops: CDR1 MNHNY, CDR2 SVGAGI (reference sequence). This CDR3 comprises 14 residues. The CDR3 coding sequence is TGTGCCAGCAGCCTCTCCGGGGAATTAGAGACCCAGTACTTC. It encodes CASSLSGELETQYF.

This clonotype was observed a handful of times. The chain links TRBV7-2 to TRBJ2-7; the match to TRBD2 covers 7 bases. The CDR3 covers 14 residues. Germline values: CDR1 SGHTA, CDR2 FQGNSA. V shed 4 bases, J shed 4 bases, and the junction held 7 bases outside the gene matches. CDR3 protein: CASSSRLADYEQYF. CDR3 nucleotide sequence: TGTGCCAGCAGCTCGAGACTAGCAGATTACGAGCAGTACTTC.

The V gene is TRBV7-2, the J gene TRBJ2-1; D is ambiguous. Trimming pared 5 bases from V and 8 bases from J, leaving 13 bases between. CDR1 and CDR2 from the germline V gene are SGHTA and FQGNSA. The CDR3 sequence is 13 residues long. In nucleotides, the CDR3 is TGTGCCAGCAGCCCCGGAGCTTCCTATGAGCAGTTCTTC. It yields the protein CASSPGASYEQFF.

The V call is TRBV29-1, the J call TRBJ2-1; TRBD2 matches 11 bases. V lost 7 bases to trimming and J lost 9 bases; unmatched junction nucleotides: 8. CDR3 length: 13 amino acids. Germline CDR1 and CDR2: SQVTM and ANQGSEA. The CDR3 DNA follows: TGCAGCGCCAGACTAGCGGGAAAGCCTGAGCAGTTCTTC. Translated: CSARLAGKPEQFF.

This clonotype was found a few times. The chain couples TRBV4-3 to TRBJ1-4; possibly TRBD1 for D (6 bases). Trimming cost V 4 bases and J 7 bases, with 13 bases left between them. From germline, CDR1 is LGHNA and CDR2 YSLEER. The CDR3 sequence is 14 residues long. The CDR3 region has the DNA TGCGCCAGCAGCCTGGACAGAAGAAGTGAAAAACTGTTTTTT. This gives the protein CASSLDRRSEKLFF.

V usage is TRBV20-1 and J usage is TRBJ1-2, with D possibly being TRBD1 (5 bases). The CDR3 length is 14 residues. Trimming took off 5 bases at V and 1 base at J, with 14 bases between the two ends. Germline CDR1 is DFQATT and CDR2 is SNEGSKA (reference sequence). The CDR3 region has the DNA TGCAGTGCTCCGCGACAGCCTAATAACTATGGCTACACCTTC. It codes for CSAPRQPNNYGYTF.

The J gene is TRBJ2-1, the V gene TRBV12-3 or TRBV12-4, with D unclear. The CDR3 runs to 13 residues. V gave up 5 bases and J gave up 6 bases, with 11 bases separating them. The CDR3 region is CASSVGYVNEQFF. In DNA form, the CDR3 reads TGTGCCAGCAGTGTGGGGTACGTCAATGAGCAGTTCTTC.

V and J are TRBV9 and TRBJ2-1, with D possibly matching TRBD2 (5 bases). The CDR3 is 15 amino acids. The germline V and J ends were trimmed by 0 bases and 0 bases, with 7 bases remaining between them. The germline CDR1 and CDR2 sequences are SGDLS and YYNGEE. CDR3 bases: TGTGCCAGCAGCGTAGTCGGGAACTCCTACAATGAGCAGTTCTTC. This sequence encodes CASSVVGNSYNEQFF.

This clonotype occurred a few times. This chain connects TRBV6-2 or TRBV6-3 to TRBJ2-7; D perhaps matches TRBD1 (6 bases). Per germline, CDR1 MNHEY and CDR2 SVGEGT. V was pared by 2 bases and J by 3 bases, with 17 bases between. This CDR3 region has 16 residues. CDR3 DNA: TGTGCCAGCAGTTACAGCCGGACAGTCGGGAACTACGAGCAGTACTTC. Protein: CASSYSRTVGNYEQYF.

This clonotype showed up just a few times. The chain links TRBV24-1 to TRBJ2-1, with TRBD2 matching over 12 bases. The CDR3 totals 17 residues. Germline CDR1 and CDR2: KGHDR and SFDVKD. With 5 bases clipped from V and 5 bases from J, the junction kept 9 bases outside the gene matches. The CDR3, as DNA: TGTGCCACCAGTGGACCTCTAGCGGGAGGGCCGAACAATGAGCAGTTCTTC. Protein: CATSGPLAGGPNNEQFF.

In its sample, this clonotype was seen a few times. The chain is built from TRBV20-1 and TRBJ2-5, with TRBD1 matching 7 bases. Germline trimming cut 5 bases from V and 11 bases from J; bases unmatched to any gene: 8. Germline assignment: CDR1 DFQATT and CDR2 SNEGSKA (reference sequence). This CDR3 has 11 residues. CDR3 bases: TGCAGTGCTGGGACAGCCGAAGAGCAGTACTTC. Its translation: CSAGTAEEQYF.